This T cell receptor beta chain stems from a study of vaccination and CD4 T cells after COVID-19. On the study more broadly: Nasal swab PCR identified SARS-CoV-2 in the convalescent patients, of whom fewer than 10 were mild and one severe. Some control cultures received a CEFX pool, which served as the positive control. Others received an HIV-1 Nef pool or no peptide.

This clonotype came up a few times. Its antigen is currently unknown. Sequence data for DNA of cultured CD4+ T cells were generated by the Oncomine TCR Beta short-read assay. Each CDR3 protein is one row after TCRdb ran MiXCR on the PCR reads. Counted here are about 26,000 distinct CDR3 sequences, around two fifths occurring once; the ten biggest clones make up around 5%. Indicated time point: late sampling 161 to 241 days after vaccination in three convalescent patients. Treatment indicated: approximately 10-day PBMC culture with coronavirus spike peptide pools or control peptides (ViraFEST assay). CDR3 length equals 14 residues. In germline, CDR1 is SEHNR, CDR2 FQNEAQ (reference sequence). V trimming: 5 bases; J trimming: 1 base; junction bases outside the gene matches: 4.

Material: CD4+ T cells from blood, cultured in vitro, obtained about 7 months after SARS-CoV-2 vaccination. The source is a human donor who had recovered from COVID-19. V and J are TRBV7-9 and TRBJ2-7; 8 nucleotides align to TRBD2. The CDR3 reads CASSTGLASYEQYF. As DNA, the CDR3 is TGTGCCAGCAGCACCGGACTAGCTTCCTACGAGCAGTACTTC. The full variable domain, in which reference TRBV7-9 and TRBJ2-7 provide the parts outside the CDR3, is DTGVSQNPRHKITKRGQNVTFRCDPISEHNRLYWYRQTLGQGPEFLTYFQNEAQLEKSRLLSDRFSAERPKGSFSTLEIQRTEQGDSAMYLCASSTGLASYEQYFGPGTRLTVT.